The 7 T cell receptor beta chains given below trace back to one sample, sequenced in a study of early T cells in non-severe SARS-CoV-2 infection. TCRdb fed the 5' RACE reads into MiXCR, producing one record per CDR3 protein. The sample holds some 54,000 distinct CDR3 sequences; more than 8.5% are singletons and the top ten take 8.6%. Material for sequencing was whole blood. Receptors originate from an adult who was a healthcare worker with PCR-confirmed SARS-CoV-2 infection or an uninfected control (not recorded which).

The rearrangement links TRBV24-1 to TRBJ2-7; D gene uncertain. V lost 6 bases and J lost 2, with 7 bases in between. There are 12 residues in the CDR3. CDR1 and CDR2 (germline): KGHDR, SFDVKD. The CDR3 is CATSSGTYEQYF. The DNA for the CDR3 is TGTGCCACCAGTTCCGGAACCTACGAGCAGTACTTC.

This clonotype has ten or more counts. The V call is TRBV14, the J call TRBJ2-7, with 7 bases identical to TRBD1. The ends lost 5 bases at V and 5 bases at J; junction bases unmatched: 9. Germline CDR1 is SGHDN and CDR2 is FVKESK. The length of the CDR3 is 14 residues. CDR3 loop: CASSGRQGYDEQYF. CDR3 bases: TGTGCCAGCAGCGGGAGACAGGGTTACGACGAGCAGTACTTC.

This clonotype was seen many times. The chain links TRBV6-1 to TRBJ2-1; 11 nucleotides match TRBD2. In germline, CDR1 is MNHNS, CDR2 SASEGT. V gave up 4 bases and J gave up 8 bases; unmatched junction bases: 7. This CDR3 comprises 15 residues. CDR3 coding DNA: TGTGCCAGCAGTGTAGGGCTAGCGGGAGGCTATGAGCAGTTCTTC. This encodes CASSVGLAGGYEQFF.

The chain joins TRBV12-3 or TRBV12-4 to TRBJ2-1; TRBD1 or TRBD2 may be the D gene (6 bases each). This CDR3 spans 13 amino acids. Trimming took 9 bases from V and 7 from J, leaving 16 bases between them. The CDR3 is CASTYGGGNEQFF. CDR3 DNA: TGTGCCAGTACGTACGGAGGGGGGAATGAGCAGTTCTTC.

This clonotype was detected ten times or more. V and J are TRBV19 and TRBJ2-1; D call uncertain. The CDR3 is 12 residues long. V was trimmed by 2 bases and J by 9 bases, leaving 8 bases between them. Germline V gene data show CDR1 as LNHDA and CDR2 as SQIVND (reference sequence). CDR3 loop: CASSINVAEQFF. The CDR3 DNA sequence: TGTGCCAGTAGTATAAACGTGGCTGAGCAGTTCTTC. The variable domain in full, completed from reference TRBV19 and TRBJ2-1, reads DGGITQSPKYLFRKEGQNVTLSCEQNLNHDAMYWYRQDPGQGLRLIYYSQIVNDFQKGDIAEGYSVSREKKESFPLTVTSAQKNPTAFYLCASSINVAEQFFGPGTRLTVL.

This clonotype was seen a handful of times. This chain uses TRBV15 with TRBJ2-1; D not resolved. This CDR3 region has 14 residues. The germline V and J ends were trimmed by 1 base and 6 bases, with 10 bases remaining between them. CDR1 LNHNV and CDR2 YYDKDF come from the germline V gene (reference sequence). CDR3 sequence reads: CATSRVATFNEQFF. The CDR3 DNA follows: TGTGCCACCAGCAGAGTAGCAACTTTCAATGAGCAGTTCTTC.

The table lists this clonotype with many counts. The V and J genes are TRBV20-1 and TRBJ1-2; D call uncertain. Germline values: CDR1 DFQATT, CDR2 SNEGSKA (reference sequence). V dropped 0 bases and J dropped 4 bases, with 15 bases sitting between them. The CDR3 contains 15 residues. The CDR3, as DNA: TGCAGTGCTAGAGATCCAATAACGGAGCGCTATGGCTACACCTTC. This gives the protein CSARDPITERYGYTF.